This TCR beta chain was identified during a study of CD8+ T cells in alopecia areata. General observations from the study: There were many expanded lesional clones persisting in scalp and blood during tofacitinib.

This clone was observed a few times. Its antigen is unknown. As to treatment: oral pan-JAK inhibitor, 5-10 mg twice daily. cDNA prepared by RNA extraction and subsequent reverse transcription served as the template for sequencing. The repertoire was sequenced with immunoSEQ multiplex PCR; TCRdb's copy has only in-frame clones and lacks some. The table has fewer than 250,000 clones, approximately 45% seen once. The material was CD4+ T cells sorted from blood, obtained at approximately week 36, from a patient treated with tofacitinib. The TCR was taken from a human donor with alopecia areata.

This CDR3 reads CASSESSQGRTEAFF. The DNA of the CDR3 is TGTGCCAGCAGTGAATCCTCACAGGGGCGGACTGAAGCTTTCTTT. The genes are TRBV25-1 and TRBJ1-1; 7 nucleotides match TRBD1. Germline CDR1 and CDR2: MGHDK and SYGVNS. With V trimmed by 1 base and J by 5 bases, 7 bases remained unmatched. The CDR3 runs 15 residues. The variable domain in full, completed from reference TRBV25-1 and TRBJ1-1, reads EADIYQTPRYLVIGTGKKITLECSQTMGHDKMYWYQQDPGMELHLIHYSYGVNSTEKGDLSSESTVSRIRTEHFPLTLESARPSHTSQYLCASSESSQGRTEAFFGQGTRLTVV.